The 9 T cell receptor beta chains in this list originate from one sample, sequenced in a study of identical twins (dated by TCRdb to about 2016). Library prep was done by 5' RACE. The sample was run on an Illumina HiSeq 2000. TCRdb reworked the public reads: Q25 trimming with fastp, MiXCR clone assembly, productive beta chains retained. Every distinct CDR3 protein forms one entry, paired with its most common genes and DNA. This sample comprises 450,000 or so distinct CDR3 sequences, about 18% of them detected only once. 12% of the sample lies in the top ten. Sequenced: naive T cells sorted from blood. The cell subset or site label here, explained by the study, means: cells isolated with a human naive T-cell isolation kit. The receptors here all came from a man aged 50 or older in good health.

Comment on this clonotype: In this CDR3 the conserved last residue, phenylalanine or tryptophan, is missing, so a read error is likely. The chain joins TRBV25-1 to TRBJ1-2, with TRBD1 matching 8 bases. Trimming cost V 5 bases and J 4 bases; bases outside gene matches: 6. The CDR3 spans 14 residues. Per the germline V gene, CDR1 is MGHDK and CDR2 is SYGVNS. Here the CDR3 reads CASSPDREFYGYTS. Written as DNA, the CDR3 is TGTGCCAGCAGTCCGGACAGGGAATTCTATGGCTACACCTCC.

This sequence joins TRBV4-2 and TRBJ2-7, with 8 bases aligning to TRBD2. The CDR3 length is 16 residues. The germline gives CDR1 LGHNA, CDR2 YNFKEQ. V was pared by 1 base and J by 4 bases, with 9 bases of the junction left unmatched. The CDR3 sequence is CASSQVSGTISYEQYF. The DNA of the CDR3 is TGTGCCAGCAGCCAAGTTAGCGGGACTATATCTTACGAGCAGTACTTC.

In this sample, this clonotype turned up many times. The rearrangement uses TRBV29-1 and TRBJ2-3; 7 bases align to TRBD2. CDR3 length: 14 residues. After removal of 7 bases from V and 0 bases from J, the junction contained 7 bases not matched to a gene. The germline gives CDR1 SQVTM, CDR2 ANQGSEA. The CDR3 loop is CSALERESTDTQYF. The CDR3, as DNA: TGCAGCGCCTTGGAGCGGGAAAGCACAGATACGCAGTATTTT.

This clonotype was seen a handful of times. In DNA, the CDR3 is TGTGCCAGCAGCTTAGATATAGCTCAAGAGACCCAGTACTTC. Amino acids: CASSLDIAQETQYF. The genes are TRBV11-2 and TRBJ2-5; no definite D call. Germline CDR1 reads SGHAT; CDR2 reads FQNNGV. The CDR3 consists of 14 residues. V was pared by 0 bases and J by 2 bases, with 7 bases between. The whole variable domain, filled in from reference TRBV11-2 and TRBJ2-5, reads EAGVAQSPRYKIIEKRQSVAFWCNPISGHATLYWYQQILGQGPKLLIQFQNNGVVDDSQLPKDRFSAERLKGVDSTLKIQPAKLEDSAVYLCASSLDIAQETQYFGPGTRLLVL.

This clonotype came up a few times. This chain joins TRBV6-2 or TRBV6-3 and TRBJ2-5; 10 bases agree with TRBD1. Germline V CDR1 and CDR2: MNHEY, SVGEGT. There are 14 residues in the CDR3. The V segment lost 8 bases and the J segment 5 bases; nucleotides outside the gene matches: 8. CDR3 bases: TGTGCCAGCGGTGCGACAGGGGGCGGCGAGACCCAGTACTTC. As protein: CASGATGGGETQYF.

The CDR3 is CSATNRVYSNQPQHF. CDR3 in DNA: TGCAGTGCTACAAACAGGGTCTATAGCAATCAGCCCCAGCATTTT. V is TRBV20-1 and J is TRBJ1-5; tentative D call: TRBD1 (6 bases). Germline CDR1 reads DFQATT; CDR2 reads SNEGSKA (reference sequence). This CDR3 has 15 amino acids. Trimming stripped 4 bases from V and 0 bases from J, with 13 bases between.

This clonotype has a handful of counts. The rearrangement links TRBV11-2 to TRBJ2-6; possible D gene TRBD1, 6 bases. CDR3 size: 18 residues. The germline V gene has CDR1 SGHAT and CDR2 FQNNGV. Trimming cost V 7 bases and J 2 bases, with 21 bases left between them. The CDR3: CASTKWSGGAAGANVLTF. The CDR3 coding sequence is TGTGCCAGCACCAAGTGGAGTGGGGGCGCGGCTGGGGCCAACGTCCTGACTTTC.

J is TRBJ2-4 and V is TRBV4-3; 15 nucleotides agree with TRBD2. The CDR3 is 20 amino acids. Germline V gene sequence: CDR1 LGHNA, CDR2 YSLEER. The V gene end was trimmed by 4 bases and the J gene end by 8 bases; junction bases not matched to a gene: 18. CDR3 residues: CASSRRVGRTSGGAWDIQYF. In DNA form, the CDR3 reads TGCGCCAGCAGCCGCCGTGTCGGGAGGACTAGCGGGGGGGCCTGGGACATTCAGTACTTC.

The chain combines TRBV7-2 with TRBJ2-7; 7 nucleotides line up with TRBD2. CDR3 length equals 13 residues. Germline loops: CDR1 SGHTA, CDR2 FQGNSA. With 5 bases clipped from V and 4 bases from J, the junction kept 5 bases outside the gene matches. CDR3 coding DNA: TGTGCCAGCAGCCGCCAGCGGGAATACGAGCAGTACTTC. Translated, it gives CASSRQREYEQYF.